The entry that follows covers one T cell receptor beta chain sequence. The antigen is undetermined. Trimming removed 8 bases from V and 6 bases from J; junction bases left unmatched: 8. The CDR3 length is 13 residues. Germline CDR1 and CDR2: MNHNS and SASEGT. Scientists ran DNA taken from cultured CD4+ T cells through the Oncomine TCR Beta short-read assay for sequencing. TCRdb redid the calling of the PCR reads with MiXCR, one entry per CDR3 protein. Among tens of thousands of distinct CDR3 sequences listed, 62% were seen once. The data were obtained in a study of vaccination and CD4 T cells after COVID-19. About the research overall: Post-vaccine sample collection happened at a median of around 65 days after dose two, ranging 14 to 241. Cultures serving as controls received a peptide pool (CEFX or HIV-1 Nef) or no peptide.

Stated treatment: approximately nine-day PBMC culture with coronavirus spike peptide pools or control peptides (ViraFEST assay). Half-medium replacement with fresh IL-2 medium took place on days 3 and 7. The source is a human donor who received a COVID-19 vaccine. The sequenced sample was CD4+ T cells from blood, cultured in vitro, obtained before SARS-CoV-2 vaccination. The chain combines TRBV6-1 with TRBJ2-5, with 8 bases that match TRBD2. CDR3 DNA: TGTGCCAGCGGCCAAGGACTAGCTAAGACCCAGTACTTC. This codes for CASGQGLAKTQYF.